The 14 T cell receptor beta chains given below trace back to one sample, sequenced in a study of shared clonotypes between healthy human individuals. The method was immunoSEQ multiplex PCR; TCRdb's version includes in-frame clones alone and lacks a portion of them. In the table there are under 1,100,000 clones, about 77% of which are singletons. Source material: memory CD4+ T cells sorted from blood. Described subset: CD45RA-negative fraction. The source of these receptors is a man aged 18 to 30 in good health.

The chain carries TRBV6-1 and TRBJ1-1; D might be TRBD1 (5 bases). Germline-derived CDR1 and CDR2 are MNHNS and SASEGT. Trimming removed 6 bases from V and 7 bases from J, with 18 bases in between. This CDR3 is 14 amino acids long. CDR3 nucleotides: TGTGCCAGCAGGGAGGTCGGGGGAAGGGATGAAGCTTTCTTT. It translates to CASREVGGRDEAFF.

This clone was seen just once. The chain couples TRBV28 to TRBJ2-1; a weak D match, TRBD2 (6 bases). Germline assignment: CDR1 MDHEN and CDR2 SYDVKM. The CDR3 has 15 amino acids. V was shortened by 3 bases and J by 0 bases, with 9 bases between the two germline ends. This chain's CDR3 is CASSFPGGSYNEQFF. Here the CDR3 DNA reads TGTGCCAGCAGTTTCCCCGGGGGCTCCTACAATGAGCAGTTCTTC.

The chain employs TRBV5-4 and TRBJ2-5; TRBD1 or TRBD2 may be the D gene (5 bases each). Trimming took off 2 bases at V and 2 bases at J, with 13 bases between the two ends. The length of the CDR3 is 15 residues. Germline V gene data show CDR1 as SGHNT and CDR2 as YYREEE (reference sequence). Written as DNA, the CDR3 is TGTGCCAGCAGCTTTTCCGGGGCAGCGCAAGAGACCCAGTACTTC. It encodes CASSFSGAAQETQYF.

The V call is TRBV5-4, the J call TRBJ1-1; maybe TRBD1 (5 bases). V dropped 6 bases and J dropped 1 base, with 13 bases sitting between them. This CDR3 is built from 14 residues. Germline assignment: CDR1 SGHNT and CDR2 YYREEE (reference sequence). The CDR3 reads CASTLGLSNTEAFF. The CDR3 DNA sequence: TGTGCCAGCACCCTGGGACTGTCGAACACTGAAGCTTTCTTT.

The gene calls are TRBV4-3 and TRBJ1-2; 7 positions match TRBD1. Looked up from germline, CDR1 is LGHNA and CDR2 is YSLEER. The CDR3 totals 15 residues. V was pared by 1 base and J by 4 bases, with 6 bases of the junction left unmatched. The CDR3 reads CASSQGGTEVYGYTF. Here the CDR3 DNA reads TGCGCCAGCAGCCAAGGAGGGACAGAAGTCTATGGCTACACCTTC.

CDR3 protein: CAWSVQEGNTIYF. The CDR3 nucleotides read TGTGCCTGGAGTGTTCAAGAAGGAAACACCATATATTTT. The V gene is TRBV30, the J gene TRBJ1-3; D not certain. This CDR3 spans 13 amino acids. The germline V gene encodes CDR1 GTSNPN and CDR2 SVGIG (reference sequence). Trimming cost V 0 bases and J 4 bases, with 7 bases left between them.

This clone showed up just a few times. This chain uses TRBV12-2 with TRBJ1-5. TRBV12-2 counts as a pseudogene. CDR3 length equals 17 residues. CDR3 residues: CASRLAGTGGGNQPQHF. The CDR3 DNA is TGTGCAAGTCGCTTAGCGGGGACGGGGGGAGGCAATCAGCCCCAGCATTTT.

This chain uses TRBV7-2 with TRBJ2-6; D is uncertain. The CDR3 has 18 residues. The germline gives CDR1 SGHTA, CDR2 FQGNSA. Trimming left V 1 base short and J 1 base short, with 14 bases between. Here the CDR3 DNA reads TGTGCCAGCAGCTTAGGGAGCTCCCTTTATTCTGGGGCCAACGTCCTGACTTTC. The encoded protein is CASSLGSSLYSGANVLTF.

V and J are TRBV7-9 and TRBJ1-2, with TRBD1 matching 7 bases. Germline V lookup: CDR1 SEHNR, CDR2 FQNEAQ (reference sequence). The junction had 11 bases not matched to a gene; V was cut back by 11 bases and J by 2 bases. This CDR3 comprises 14 residues. For the CDR3, the DNA is TGTGCCGACGGGAATGACAGGGACAACTATGGCTACACCTTC. Its protein product is CADGNDRDNYGYTF.

The chain couples TRBV11-2 to TRBJ2-2; weak D call: TRBD1 (6 bases). The CDR3 is 15 amino acids. Germline CDR1 is SGHAT and CDR2 is FQNNGV. The V end was cut by 2 bases, the J end by 8 bases, with 15 bases between. CDR3 sequence: CASSLLTGLSGELFF. The DNA of the CDR3 is TGTGCCAGCAGCTTATTAACAGGGTTAAGTGGGGAGCTGTTTTTT. Using reference TRBV11-2 and TRBJ2-2 for the parts outside the CDR3, the full variable domain is EAGVAQSPRYKIIEKRQSVAFWCNPISGHATLYWYQQILGQGPKLLIQFQNNGVVDDSQLPKDRFSAERLKGVDSTLKIQPAKLEDSAVYLCASSLLTGLSGELFFGEGSRLTVL.

The genes are TRBV23-1 and TRBJ2-7, with D perhaps TRBD2 (5 bases). TRBV23-1 is marked as an open reading frame, function uncertain. CDR3 length equals 15 residues. The V and J ends lost 4 bases and 0 bases respectively, with 13 bases between them. The CDR3 bases are TGCGCCAGCAGTCGGGAGCGAGTGAACTCCTACGAGCAGTACTTC. Protein product: CASSRERVNSYEQYF.

This clone was seen a few times. The rearrangement joins TRBV11-3 to TRBJ2-3, with TRBD2 matching 8 bases. The ends lost 1 base at V and 12 bases at J; junction bases unmatched: 18. This CDR3 is 17 amino acids long. Per germline, CDR1 SGHNT and CDR2 YENEEA. The CDR3 DNA reads as TGTGCCAGCAGCTTAGGGGCGGACTATGGCGTAGCGGGGTCCCAGTATTTT. Translation gives CASSLGADYGVAGSQYF.

The chain links TRBV2 to TRBJ2-7, with 10 bases aligning to TRBD1. CDR3 size: 15 residues. With V trimmed by 5 bases and J by 2 bases, 6 bases remained unmatched. CDR1 is SNHLY, CDR2 FYNNEI, per germline. CDR3 loop: CASSTSDRGPYEQYF. CDR3 sequence (DNA): TGTGCCAGCAGTACCAGCGACAGGGGGCCCTACGAGCAGTACTTC.

This clone turned up a few times. This sample also contains other DNA sequences that code for the same CDR3. J is TRBJ1-1 and V is TRBV30, with 8 nucleotides matching TRBD1. Germline CDR1 GTSNPN, CDR2 SVGIG (reference sequence). V was pared by 4 bases and J by 1 base, with 2 bases of the junction left unmatched. The CDR3 is made up of 13 amino acids. CDR3 amino acids: CAWTQGGNTEAFF. The DNA for the CDR3 is TGTGCCTGGACACAGGGGGGGAACACTGAAGCTTTCTTT.